A single sample is the source of the 8 T cell receptor beta chains below, sequenced in a study of blood T cell repertoires in COVID-19 (dated by TCRdb to the early 2020s). To prepare the library, the immunoSEQ multiplex PCR assay was applied. TCRdb re-hosts the immuneACCESS table, in-frame sequences only. Its copies lack some clones; in the studies checked, an unresolved V gene accounts for under half of them, and the cause for the rest is not known. The sample data list 200,000 to 250,000 clones, and about 91% of these were observed just once. About a tenth of the sample is held by the ten biggest clonotypes. Sequencing was performed on PBMCs or T cells enriched from blood (not recorded which). Receptor source: a man younger than 35 with acute COVID-19.

This clone was seen a few times. The CDR3 coding sequence is TGTGCCAGCAGCCAAGGTCGTTGGGGACAGGGGAACACCGGGGAGCTGTTTTTT. It codes for CASSQGRWGQGNTGELFF. The chain recombines TRBV3-1 (or the pseudogene TRBV3-2) with TRBJ2-2, with 9 positions matching TRBD1. J gave up 1 base and V 1 base, and 7 bases lay outside the gene matches. Germline V CDR1 and CDR2: LGHDT, YNNKEL (reference sequence). The CDR3 is 18 amino acids.

This clone was found a few times. CDR3 nucleotide sequence: TGTGCCAGCAGTTTGACAGGGGAGGTTGAAAAACTGTTTTTT. Encoded protein: CASSLTGEVEKLFF. V usage is TRBV2 and J usage is TRBJ1-4, with 8 bases matching TRBD1. Germline CDR1 SNHLY, CDR2 FYNNEI. J gave up 7 bases and V 5 bases, and 6 bases lay outside the gene matches. CDR3 size: 14 residues.

The chain is built from TRBV19 and TRBJ2-1; D perhaps matches TRBD1 (6 bases). Trimming left V 1 base short and J 6 bases short, with 10 bases between. Per the germline V gene, CDR1 is LNHDA and CDR2 is SQIVND (reference sequence). The CDR3 is made up of 14 amino acids. In nucleotides, the CDR3 is TGTGCCAGTAGTATAGTGCAGGGGAGCAATGAGCAGTTCTTC. This gives the protein CASSIVQGSNEQFF.

In this sample, this clone turned up a few times. The chain links TRBV19 to TRBJ2-5, with 11 bases fitting TRBD2. V lost 6 bases to trimming and J lost 5 bases; unmatched junction nucleotides: 11. Looked up from germline, CDR1 is LNHDA and CDR2 is SQIVND (reference sequence). The length of the CDR3 is 16 residues. DNA of the CDR3: TGTGCCAGTAGCTCCCGTAGCGGGAGGGGTAGGGAGACCCAGTACTTC. Translated, it gives CASSSRSGRGRETQYF.

The chain combines TRBV13 with TRBJ2-2; 8 bases fit TRBD2. From germline, CDR1 is PRHDT and CDR2 FYEKMQ (reference sequence). This CDR3 contains 16 residues. V was pared by 5 bases and J by 8 bases, with 13 bases of the junction left unmatched. The CDR3: CASSTRTALAGGELFF. DNA for the CDR3: TGTGCCAGCAGCACTCGGACCGCGTTAGCGGGAGGGGAGCTGTTTTTT.

V gene TRBV30 combines with J gene TRBJ2-3; 8 bases are a match to TRBD2. V gave up 1 base and J gave up 4 bases; unmatched junction bases: 10. The CDR3 sequence is 16 residues long. From germline, CDR1 is GTSNPN and CDR2 SVGIG (reference sequence). In nucleotides, the CDR3 is TGTGCCTGGAGTGGGGCTCAGCGGGAGAGTTCAGATACGCAGTATTTT. Amino acids: CAWSGAQRESSDTQYF.

The genes are TRBV28 and TRBJ1-1, with TRBD1 identical over 8 bases. J lost 4 bases, V lost 6 bases, and 13 bases had no gene match. The CDR3 is 16 amino acids. Germline-derived CDR1 and CDR2 are MDHEN and SYDVKM. The CDR3 is CASSTASKTGGTEAFF. The DNA of the CDR3 is TGTGCCAGCAGCACTGCATCGAAAACAGGGGGCACTGAAGCTTTCTTT.

This clone was observed a few times. V gene TRBV2 combines with J gene TRBJ2-7; maybe TRBD1 (6 bases). Trimming shortened V by 8 bases and J by 0 bases, and 8 bases separated the two germline ends. The CDR3 spans 12 residues. Germline values: CDR1 SNHLY, CDR2 FYNNEI. This chain's CDR3 is CASDRTSYEQYF. The DNA of the CDR3 is TGTGCCAGCGACAGGACCTCCTACGAGCAGTACTTC.